The 4 T cell receptor beta chains in this list originate from one sample, sequenced in a study of identical twins. TCRdb redid the calling of the 5' RACE reads with MiXCR, one entry per CDR3 protein. In the table there are hundreds of thousands of distinct CDR3 sequences, more than 6.5% of which are singletons. The same sample was also studied in work on yellow fever vaccine responses in identical twins.

Sequences were obtained from PBMCs. The receptors were gathered from a woman aged 18-30 years in good health.

In its sample, this clonotype was seen a few times. The chain has TRBV12-3 or TRBV12-4 and TRBJ1-2; no clear D. The CDR3 spans 13 residues. V lost 1 base and J 5 bases, leaving 8 bases between the germline ends. CDR3 DNA sequence: TGTGCCAGCAGTTTAGTCGATAGGTATGGCTACACCTTC. This codes for CASSLVDRYGYTF.

This clonotype was counted only a few times. J is TRBJ2-1 and V is TRBV4-2, with 12 nucleotides matching TRBD2. This CDR3 is built from 18 residues. The J segment lost 0 bases and the V segment lost 1 base, leaving 4 bases of the junction unmatched. The germline V gene has CDR1 LGHNA and CDR2 YNFKEQ. The CDR3 DNA is TGTGCCAGCAGCCAAGGGCCTAGCGGGGGGGACTCCTACAATGAGCAGTTCTTC. As protein: CASSQGPSGGDSYNEQFF.

Only a few counts were recorded for this clonotype. This rearrangement joins TRBV2 to TRBJ2-7; D is perhaps TRBD2 (5 bases). In germline, CDR1 is SNHLY, CDR2 FYNNEI. The CDR3 totals 15 residues. Trimming cost V 7 bases and J 2 bases, with 18 bases left between them. The CDR3 here is CASTRPGIPAYEQYF. The CDR3 bases are TGTGCCAGCACCCGCCCCGGGATTCCAGCCTACGAGCAGTACTTC.

In this sample, this clonotype turned up many times. The rearrangement joins TRBV5-1 to TRBJ2-1; D possibly corresponds to TRBD2 (6 bases). There are 16 residues in the CDR3. Germline CDR1 and CDR2: SGHRS and YFSETQ. V was trimmed by 4 bases and J by 2 bases, leaving 16 bases between them. CDR3 in amino acids: CASSSLVGSTYNEQFF. CDR3 DNA: TGCGCCAGCAGCAGTCTGGTCGGGAGTACCTACAATGAGCAGTTCTTC.